The 9 T cell receptor beta chains listed next were all sequenced from one sample in a study of T-cell memory formation after mild COVID-19. TCRdb ran MiXCR on the 5' RACE reads and lists one entry per CDR3 protein. The sample lists approximately 400,000 distinct CDR3 sequences; 20% to 25% were seen once. Sequences were obtained from PBMCs or a T cell subset sorted from them (not recorded which). Receptors were obtained from an adult woman who had mild COVID-19 (a few samples of this study predate the infection). Cell type and time point are not known.

Many counts were recorded for this clonotype. The V gene is TRBV12-3 or TRBV12-4, the J gene TRBJ2-2; 9 nucleotides line up with TRBD2. The CDR3 is 15 residues long. Trimming removed 8 bases from V and 4 bases from J; junction bases left unmatched: 8. The CDR3 coding sequence is TGTGCCAGCTCGACAAGCGGGAGGAGCACCGGGGAGCTGTTTTTT. Protein product: CASSTSGRSTGELFF.

The V and J genes are TRBV20-1 and TRBJ1-3; no definite D call. Germline V gives CDR1 DFQATT, CDR2 SNEGSKA (reference sequence). The CDR3 loop spans 13 amino acids. V was pared by 1 base and J by 4 bases, with 8 bases between. The CDR3 coding sequence is TGCAGTGCTAGAGTTCCGGGGGGAAACACCATATATTTT. It is translated as CSARVPGGNTIYF.

This clonotype was detected a few times. CDR3 protein: CASSLSGQGGTEAFF. The CDR3 nucleotides are TGTGCCAGCAGCTTATCAGGACAGGGAGGCACTGAAGCTTTCTTT. This rearrangement joins TRBV5-5 to TRBJ1-1, with TRBD1 identical over 8 bases. The germline V gene has CDR1 SGHKS and CDR2 YYEKEE (reference sequence). The CDR3 is 15 residues long. The J segment lost 4 bases and the V segment lost 2 bases, leaving 7 bases of the junction unmatched.

Comment on this clonotype: A much larger clone differs by one base, so this may be a read error. The chain's CDR3 is CAISTTDTQYF. CDR3 bases: TGTGCCATCAGTACCACAGATACGCAGTATTTT. The chain recombines TRBV10-3 with TRBJ2-3; D gene uncertain. The CDR3 loop spans 11 amino acids. The germline V and J ends were trimmed by 5 bases and 2 bases, with 2 bases remaining between them. Germline V CDR1 and CDR2: ENHRY, SYGVKD.

This clonotype was counted a few times. The rearrangement links TRBV19 to TRBJ1-5; D perhaps matches TRBD1 (5 bases). CDR3 length equals 15 residues. The ends were cut back, 4 bases at V and 0 bases at J, with 10 bases in the middle. Per germline, CDR1 LNHDA and CDR2 SQIVND (reference sequence). The CDR3 loop reads CASSTQGISNQPQHF. The DNA for the CDR3 is TGTGCCAGTAGTACCCAGGGTATTAGCAATCAGCCCCAGCATTTT.

This clonotype has only a few counts. The chain combines TRBV7-3 with TRBJ2-2; no firm D call. The CDR3 has 13 residues. Trimming took 1 base from V and 7 from J, leaving 7 bases between them. Per the germline V gene, CDR1 is SGHTA and CDR2 is FQGTGA. The chain's CDR3 is CASSLIKNGELFF. The CDR3 DNA reads TGTGCCAGCAGCTTAATCAAAAACGGGGAGCTGTTTTTT.

This clonotype is a singleton in its sample. The chain couples TRBV7-6 to TRBJ1-1; TRBD1 matches at 9 bases. V shed 5 bases and J 0 bases; nucleotides not matched to a gene: 13. Germline CDR1 reads SGHVS; CDR2 reads FNYEAQ. The CDR3 is made up of 18 amino acids. DNA for the CDR3: TGTGCCAGCAGCCTCCGGGACAGGGATTGGAGGATGAACACTGAAGCTTTCTTT. Protein product: CASSLRDRDWRMNTEAFF. The variable domain in full, with the rest retrieved from reference TRBV7-6 and TRBJ1-1, is GAGVSQSPRYKVTKRGQDVALRCDPISGHVSLYWYRQALGQGPEFLTYFNYEAQQDKSGLPNDRFSAERPEGSISTLTIQRTEQRDSAMYRCASSLRDRDWRMNTEAFFGQGTRLTVV.

This clonotype occurred a few times. The genes are TRBV11-1 and TRBJ1-1; D is unresolved. Germline V gene sequence: CDR1 SGHAT, CDR2 FQDESV (reference sequence). V dropped 5 bases and J dropped 2 bases, with 12 bases sitting between them. The CDR3 sequence is 14 residues long. This CDR3 reads CASSRSGLNTEAFF. CDR3 coding DNA: TGTGCCAGCAGCCGTTCAGGATTAAACACTGAAGCTTTCTTT.

A few counts support this clonotype. CDR3 sequence: CASSLRGPGANVLTF. The CDR3 bases are TGTGCCAGCAGCCTAAGGGGTCCTGGGGCCAACGTCCTGACTTTC. This chain joins TRBV7-9 and TRBJ2-6; maybe TRBD1 (5 bases). The CDR3 loop spans 15 amino acids. V was trimmed by 5 bases and J by 2 bases, leaving 10 bases between them. The germline CDR1 and CDR2 sequences are SEHNR and FQNEAQ (reference sequence).